This TCR beta chain was sequenced for a study of graft-versus-host responses after intestinal transplantation. The overall study: Recipients were given multivisceral, liver-intestinal, or isolated intestinal transplants. The recipients all started with anti-thymocyte globulin induction and then took tacrolimus and steroids for around three years.

Sequencing was performed with immunoSEQ multiplex PCR; in TCRdb, only in-frame clones are kept and a portion is missing. The sample yields tens of thousands of clones, roughly 87% seen once. The starting material, graft tissue, was processed to release intraepithelial and lamina propria lymphocytes. The material sequenced was ileum tissue, taken 200 to 210 days after intestinal transplant. The source is a human patient who received an intestinal transplant, so some T cells may come from the graft donor.

This CDR3 reads CASSFSGRGPYNEQFF. In nucleotides, the CDR3 is TGTGCCAGCAGCTTTAGCGGGAGAGGACCCTACAATGAGCAGTTCTTC. The chain couples TRBV9 to TRBJ2-1; 9 bases are a match to TRBD2. Germline V gene lookup returns CDR1 SGDLS and CDR2 YYNGEE. V was pared by 4 bases and J by 2 bases, with 7 bases of the junction left unmatched. This CDR3 has 16 amino acids.